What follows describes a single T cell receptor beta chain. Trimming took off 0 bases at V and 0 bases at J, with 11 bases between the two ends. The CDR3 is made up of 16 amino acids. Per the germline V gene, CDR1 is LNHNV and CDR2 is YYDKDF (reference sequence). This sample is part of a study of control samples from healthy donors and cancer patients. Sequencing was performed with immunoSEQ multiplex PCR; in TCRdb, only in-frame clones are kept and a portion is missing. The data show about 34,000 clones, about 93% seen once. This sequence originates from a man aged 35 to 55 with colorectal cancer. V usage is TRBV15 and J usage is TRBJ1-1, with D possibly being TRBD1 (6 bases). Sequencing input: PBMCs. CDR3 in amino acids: CATSRDGAGVNTEAFF. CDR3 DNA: TGTGCCACCAGCAGAGATGGGGCAGGGGTGAACACTGAAGCTTTCTTT. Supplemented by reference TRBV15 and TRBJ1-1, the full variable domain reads DAMVIQNPRYQVTQFGKPVTLSCSQTLNHNVMYWYQQKSSQAPKLLFHYYDKDFNNEADTPDNFQSRRPNTSFCFLDIRSPGLGDTAMYLCATSRDGAGVNTEAFFGQGTRLTVV.